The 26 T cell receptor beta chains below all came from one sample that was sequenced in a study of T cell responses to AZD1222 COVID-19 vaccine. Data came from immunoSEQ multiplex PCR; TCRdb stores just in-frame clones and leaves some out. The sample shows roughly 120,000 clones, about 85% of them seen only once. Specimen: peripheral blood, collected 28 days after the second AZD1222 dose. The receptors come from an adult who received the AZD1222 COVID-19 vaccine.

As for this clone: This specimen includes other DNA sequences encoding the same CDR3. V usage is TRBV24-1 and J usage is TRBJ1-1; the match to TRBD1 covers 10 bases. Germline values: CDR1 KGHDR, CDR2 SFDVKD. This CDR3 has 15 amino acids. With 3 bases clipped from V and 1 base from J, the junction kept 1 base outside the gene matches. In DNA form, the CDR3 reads TGTGCCACCAGTGATCGGACAGGGGGGAACACTGAAGCTTTCTTT. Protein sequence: CATSDRTGGNTEAFF.

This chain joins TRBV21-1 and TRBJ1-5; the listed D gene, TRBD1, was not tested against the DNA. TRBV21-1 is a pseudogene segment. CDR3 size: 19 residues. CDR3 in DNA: TGTGCCAGCAGCAAAGAATTGGGGCTACTTTCTGGTAGCAATCAGCCCCAGCATTTT. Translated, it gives CASSKELGLLSGSNQPQHF.

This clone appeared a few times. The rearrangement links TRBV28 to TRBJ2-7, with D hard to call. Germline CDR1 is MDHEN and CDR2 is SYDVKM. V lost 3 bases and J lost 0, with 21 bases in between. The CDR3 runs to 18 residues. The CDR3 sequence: CASSFLSAAAQTSYEQYF. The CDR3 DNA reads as TGTGCCAGCAGTTTCCTGTCAGCCGCCGCTCAGACCTCCTACGAGCAGTACTTC.

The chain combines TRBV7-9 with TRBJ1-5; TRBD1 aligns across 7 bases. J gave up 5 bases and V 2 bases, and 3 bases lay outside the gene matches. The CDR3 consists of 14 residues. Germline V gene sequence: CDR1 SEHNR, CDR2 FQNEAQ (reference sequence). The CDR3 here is CASSLTDRDQPQHF. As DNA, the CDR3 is TGTGCCAGCAGCTTAACAGACAGGGATCAGCCCCAGCATTTT.

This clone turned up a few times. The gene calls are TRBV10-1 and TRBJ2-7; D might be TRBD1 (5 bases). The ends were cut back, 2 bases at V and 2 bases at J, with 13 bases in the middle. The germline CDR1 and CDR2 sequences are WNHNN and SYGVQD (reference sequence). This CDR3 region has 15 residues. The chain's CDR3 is CASSERGSATYEQYF. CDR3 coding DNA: TGCGCCAGCAGTGAGAGGGGTTCGGCCACCTACGAGCAGTACTTC.

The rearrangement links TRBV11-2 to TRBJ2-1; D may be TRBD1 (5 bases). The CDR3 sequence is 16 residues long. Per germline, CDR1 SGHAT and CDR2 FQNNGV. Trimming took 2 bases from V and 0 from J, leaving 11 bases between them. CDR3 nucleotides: TGTGCCAGCAGCTTAATGGCTGACAGCTCCTACAATGAGCAGTTCTTC. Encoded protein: CASSLMADSSYNEQFF.

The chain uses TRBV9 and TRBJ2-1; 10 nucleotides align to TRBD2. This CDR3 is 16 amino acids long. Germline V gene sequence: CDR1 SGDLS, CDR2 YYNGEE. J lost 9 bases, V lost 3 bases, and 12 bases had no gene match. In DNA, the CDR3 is TGTGCCAGCAGCGGCCCACCGGGACTAGCGTCTTCTGAGCAGTTCTTC. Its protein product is CASSGPPGLASSEQFF.

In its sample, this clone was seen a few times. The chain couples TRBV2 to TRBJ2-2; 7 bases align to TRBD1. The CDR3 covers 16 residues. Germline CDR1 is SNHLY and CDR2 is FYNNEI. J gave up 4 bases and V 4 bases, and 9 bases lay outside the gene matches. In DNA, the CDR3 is TGTGCCAGCAGTGTCTTGGAGACAGGGCGCACCGGGGAGCTGTTTTTT. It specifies CASSVLETGRTGELFF.

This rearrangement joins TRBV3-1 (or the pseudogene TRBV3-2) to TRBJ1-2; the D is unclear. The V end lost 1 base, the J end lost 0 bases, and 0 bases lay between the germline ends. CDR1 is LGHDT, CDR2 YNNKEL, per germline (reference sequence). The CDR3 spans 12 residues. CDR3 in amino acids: CASSQANYGYTF. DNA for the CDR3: TGTGCCAGCAGCCAAGCTAACTATGGCTACACCTTC.

Here the CDR3 DNA reads TGCGCCAGCAGCTCCCCCTCGGTCCTACCGGGGGATACGCAGTATTTT. Translating it yields CASSSPSVLPGDTQYF. The chain couples TRBV5-1 to TRBJ2-3, with TRBD2 as a possible D gene (5 bases). Germline values: CDR1 SGHRS, CDR2 YFSETQ. This CDR3 has 16 amino acids. Trimming stripped 3 bases from V and 6 bases from J, with 20 bases between.

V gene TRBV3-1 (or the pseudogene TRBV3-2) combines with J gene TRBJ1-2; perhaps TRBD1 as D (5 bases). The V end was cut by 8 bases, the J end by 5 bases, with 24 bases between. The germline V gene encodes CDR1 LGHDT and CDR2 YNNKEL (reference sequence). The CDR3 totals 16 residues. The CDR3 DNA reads TGTGCCAGCCGCCTTGTTGGGGCCGGTAGGGGTTATGGCTACACCTTC. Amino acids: CASRLVGAGRGYGYTF.

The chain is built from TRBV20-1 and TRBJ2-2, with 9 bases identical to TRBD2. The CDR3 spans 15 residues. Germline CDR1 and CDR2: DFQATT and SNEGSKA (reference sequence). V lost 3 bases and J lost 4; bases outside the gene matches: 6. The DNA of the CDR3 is TGCAGTGCTAGTAGCGGGGGCCCGGGCACCGGGGAGCTGTTTTTT. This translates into CSASSGGPGTGELFF.

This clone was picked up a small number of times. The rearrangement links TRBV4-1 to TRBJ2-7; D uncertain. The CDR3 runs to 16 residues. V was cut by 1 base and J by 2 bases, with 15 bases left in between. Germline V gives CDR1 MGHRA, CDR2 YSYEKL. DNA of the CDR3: TGCGCCAGCAGCCAAGGTGGGTGGCTGACGACCTACGAGCAGTACTTC. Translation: CASSQGGWLTTYEQYF.

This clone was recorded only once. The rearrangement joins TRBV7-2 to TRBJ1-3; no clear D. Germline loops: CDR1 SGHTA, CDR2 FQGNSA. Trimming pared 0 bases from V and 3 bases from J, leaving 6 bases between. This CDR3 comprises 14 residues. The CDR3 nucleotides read TGTGCCAGCAGCTTAGCGGCAGATGGAAACACCATATATTTT. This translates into CASSLAADGNTIYF.

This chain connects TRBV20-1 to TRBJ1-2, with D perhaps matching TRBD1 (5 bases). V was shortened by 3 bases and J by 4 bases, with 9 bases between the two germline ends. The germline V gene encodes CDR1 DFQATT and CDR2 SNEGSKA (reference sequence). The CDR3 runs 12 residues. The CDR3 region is CSASGQGYGYTF. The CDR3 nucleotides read TGCAGTGCTAGTGGGCAGGGCTATGGCTACACCTTC.

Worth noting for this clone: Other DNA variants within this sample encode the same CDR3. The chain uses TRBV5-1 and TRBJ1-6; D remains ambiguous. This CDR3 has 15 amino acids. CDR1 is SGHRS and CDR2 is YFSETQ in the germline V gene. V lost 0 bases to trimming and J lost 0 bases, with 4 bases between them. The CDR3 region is CASSLDSSYNSPLHF. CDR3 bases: TGCGCCAGCAGCTTGGACAGCTCCTATAATTCACCCCTCCACTTT.

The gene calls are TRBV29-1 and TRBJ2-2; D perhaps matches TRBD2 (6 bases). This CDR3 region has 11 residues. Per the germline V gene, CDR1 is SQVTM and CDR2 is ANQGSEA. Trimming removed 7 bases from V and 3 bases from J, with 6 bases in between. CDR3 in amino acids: CSASDTGELFF. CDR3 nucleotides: TGCAGCGCTAGCGACACCGGGGAGCTGTTTTTT.

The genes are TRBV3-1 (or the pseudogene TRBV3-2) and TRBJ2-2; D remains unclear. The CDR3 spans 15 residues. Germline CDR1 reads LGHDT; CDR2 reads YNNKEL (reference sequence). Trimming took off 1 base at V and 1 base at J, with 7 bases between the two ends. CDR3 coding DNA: TGTGCCAGCAGCCAAGTTTCGGGGAACACCGGGGAGCTGTTTTTT. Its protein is CASSQVSGNTGELFF.

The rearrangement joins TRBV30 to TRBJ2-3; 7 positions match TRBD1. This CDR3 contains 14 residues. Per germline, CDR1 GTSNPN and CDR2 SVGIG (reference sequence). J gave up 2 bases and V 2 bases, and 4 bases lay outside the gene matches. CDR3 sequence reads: CAWSRDSNTDTQYF. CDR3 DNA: TGTGCCTGGAGTCGGGACAGTAACACAGATACGCAGTATTTT. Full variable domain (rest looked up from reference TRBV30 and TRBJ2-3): SQTIHQWPATLVQPVGSPLSLECTVEGTSNPNLYWYRQAAGRGLQLLFYSVGIGQISSEVPQNLSASRPQDRQFILSSKKLLLSDSGFYLCAWSRDSNTDTQYFGPGTRLTVL.

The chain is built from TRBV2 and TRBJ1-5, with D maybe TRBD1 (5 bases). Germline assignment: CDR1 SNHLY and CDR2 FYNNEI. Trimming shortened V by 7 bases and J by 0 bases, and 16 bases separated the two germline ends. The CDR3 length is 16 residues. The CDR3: CASKGVASYSNQPQHF. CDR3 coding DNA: TGTGCCAGCAAAGGGGTGGCGAGCTATAGCAATCAGCCCCAGCATTTT.

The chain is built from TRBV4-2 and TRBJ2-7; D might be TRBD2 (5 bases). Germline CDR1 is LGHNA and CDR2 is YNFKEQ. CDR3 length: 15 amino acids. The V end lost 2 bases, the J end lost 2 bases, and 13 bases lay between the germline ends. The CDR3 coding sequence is TGTGCCAGCAGCCAAATAGGACTCAGGACCTACGAGCAGTACTTC. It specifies CASSQIGLRTYEQYF.

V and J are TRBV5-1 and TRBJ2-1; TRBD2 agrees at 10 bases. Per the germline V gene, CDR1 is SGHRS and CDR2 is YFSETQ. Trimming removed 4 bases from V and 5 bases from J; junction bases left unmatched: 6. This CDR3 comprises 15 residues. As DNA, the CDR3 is TGCGCCAGCAGCCTAAGCGGGGGGGTAAACAATGAGCAGTTCTTC. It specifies CASSLSGGVNNEQFF.

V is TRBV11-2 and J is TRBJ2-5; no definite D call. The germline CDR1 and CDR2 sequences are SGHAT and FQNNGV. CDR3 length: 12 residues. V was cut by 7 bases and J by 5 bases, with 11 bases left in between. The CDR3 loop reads CASNSVVETQYF. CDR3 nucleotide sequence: TGTGCCAGCAACTCTGTCGTGGAGACCCAGTACTTC.

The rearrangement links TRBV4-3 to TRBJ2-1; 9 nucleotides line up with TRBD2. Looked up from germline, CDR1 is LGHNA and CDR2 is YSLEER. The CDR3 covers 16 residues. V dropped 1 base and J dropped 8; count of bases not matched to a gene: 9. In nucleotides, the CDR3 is TGCGCCAGCAGCCAAGGCTGGGCGGGGGGGCCCTATGAGCAGTTCTTC. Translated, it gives CASSQGWAGGPYEQFF.

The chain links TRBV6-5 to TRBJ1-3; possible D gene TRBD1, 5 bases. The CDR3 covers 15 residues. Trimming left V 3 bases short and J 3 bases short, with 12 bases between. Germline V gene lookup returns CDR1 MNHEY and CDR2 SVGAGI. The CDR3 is CASSYDGHGGNTIYF. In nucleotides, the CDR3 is TGTGCCAGCAGTTATGACGGACACGGTGGAAACACCATATATTTT.

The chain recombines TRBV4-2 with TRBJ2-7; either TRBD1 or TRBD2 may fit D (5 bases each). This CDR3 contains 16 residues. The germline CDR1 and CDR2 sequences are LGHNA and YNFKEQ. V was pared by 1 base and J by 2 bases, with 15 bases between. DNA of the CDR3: TGTGCCAGCAGCCAAGGAGGGGTAGCACCCACCTACGAGCAGTACTTC. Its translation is CASSQGGVAPTYEQYF.